One and the same sample provided the 20 T cell receptor beta chains below, sequenced in a study of cytomegalovirus exposure and HLA in healthy donors. PCR amplification relied on 60 Vbeta primers (plus 13 Jbeta primers). Sequencing used immunoSEQ multiplex PCR; TCRdb keeps in-frame clones, though not all of them. The table records about 94,000 clones, about 80% of them present only once. The specimen was PBMCs. The receptors were gathered from a human donor in good health.

The rearrangement uses TRBV5-6 and TRBJ1-2, with D perhaps matching TRBD1 (5 bases). Between the trimmed V and J ends, which lost 5 bases and 2 bases, there was a span of 10 bases. This CDR3 is built from 13 residues. Germline-derived CDR1 and CDR2 are SGHDT and YYEEEE. The CDR3 nucleotides are TGTGCCAGCAGGTTAACAGGAAACTATGGCTACACCTTC. Protein sequence: CASRLTGNYGYTF.

CDR3 amino acids: CASSGPGAGNTEAFF. The CDR3 nucleotides read TGTGCCAGCAGTGGCCCAGGGGCCGGGAACACTGAAGCTTTCTTT. The chain couples TRBV25-1 to TRBJ1-1, with a weak D call TRBD1 (6 bases). The CDR3 has 15 residues. Between the trimmed V and J ends, which lost 4 bases and 1 base, there was a span of 13 bases. CDR1 is MGHDK, CDR2 SYGVNS, per germline.

The chain employs TRBV11-2 and TRBJ1-1; perhaps TRBD1 as D (6 bases). The CDR3 is 12 residues long. The germline CDR1 and CDR2 sequences are SGHAT and FQNNGV. The V gene lost 4 bases and the J gene lost 6 bases, with 9 bases spanning the gap. The CDR3: CASSSRTAEAFF. In nucleotides, the CDR3 is TGTGCCAGCAGCTCACGGACAGCTGAAGCTTTCTTT.

Comment on this clone: Mismatch with germline at one junction end may stem from a read error. The DNA of the CDR3 is TGTGCTAGCAGCTTTGGGCAGGGTAACGAGCAGTACTTC. Amino acid sequence: CASSFGQGNEQYF. The chain couples TRBV7-7 to TRBJ2-7, with D possibly being TRBD1 (5 bases). The germline CDR1 and CDR2 sequences are SSHAT and FNYEAQ (reference sequence). The CDR3 length is 13 residues. Looking up the rest from reference TRBV7-7 and TRBJ2-7 gives the full variable domain: GAGVSQSPRYKVTKRGQDVTLRCDPISSHATLYWYQQALGQGPEFLTYFNYEAQPDKSGLPSDRFSAERPEGSISTLTIQRTEQRDSAMYRCASSFGQGNEQYFGPGTRLTVT.

The chain joins TRBV7-9 to TRBJ2-1; 9 bases map to TRBD2. Germline V gene sequence: CDR1 SEHNR, CDR2 FQNEAQ (reference sequence). The CDR3 consists of 16 residues. The junction had 11 bases not matched to a gene; V was cut back by 5 bases and J by 6 bases. CDR3 DNA sequence: TGTGCCAGCAGCCCCTTGAGCGGGAGGCTCATCAATGAGCAGTTCTTC. It codes for CASSPLSGRLINEQFF.

The genes are TRBV6-5 and TRBJ2-1, with D possibly TRBD2 on 5 matching bases. The ends were cut back, 7 bases at V and 9 bases at J, with 19 bases in the middle. The germline V gene has CDR1 MNHEY and CDR2 SVGAGI. The CDR3 loop spans 14 amino acids. The DNA for the CDR3 is TGTGCCAGCAAACCCCCTACTAGATCGGGTGAGCAGTTCTTC. Protein sequence: CASKPPTRSGEQFF.

The chain combines TRBV9 with TRBJ2-5, with 7 bases fitting TRBD1. CDR1 and CDR2 (germline): SGDLS, YYNGEE. The CDR3 runs to 15 residues. V shed 0 bases, J shed 4 bases, and the junction held 6 bases outside the gene matches. The CDR3 DNA follows: TGTGCCAGCAGCGTAGGACAGGGCGGTGTAGAGACCCAGTACTTC. It specifies CASSVGQGGVETQYF.

In its sample, this clone was seen a few times. The chain employs TRBV11-2 and TRBJ1-1; a weak D match, TRBD1 (6 bases). The ends were cut back, 2 bases at V and 2 bases at J, with 15 bases in the middle. The CDR3 covers 16 residues. Germline V lookup: CDR1 SGHAT, CDR2 FQNNGV. The CDR3 DNA reads TGTGCCAGCAGCTTAAATGCCGGGACATCAAACACTGAAGCTTTCTTT. This sequence encodes CASSLNAGTSNTEAFF.

This clone was counted between two and nine times. The gene calls are TRBV6-1 and TRBJ2-7; 9 bases fit TRBD1. The CDR3 has 15 amino acids. J lost 7 bases, V lost 1 base, and 8 bases had no gene match. Germline V gene data show CDR1 as MNHNS and CDR2 as SASEGT. The CDR3 nucleotides read TGTGCCAGCAGTGAAGGGGGACAGGGATATGGGGAGCAGTACTTC. Translating it yields CASSEGGQGYGEQYF.

This chain uses TRBV4-2 with TRBJ2-5; 10 nucleotides match TRBD2. The CDR3 loop spans 18 amino acids. The germline gives CDR1 LGHNA, CDR2 YNFKEQ. Germline trimming cut 0 bases from V and 4 bases from J; bases unmatched to any gene: 11. CDR3 protein: CASSQERSVLAGAETQYF. The CDR3 DNA reads TGTGCCAGCAGCCAAGAGCGATCGGTGCTAGCGGGGGCAGAGACCCAGTACTTC.

The genes are TRBV5-8 and TRBJ2-3, with 9 bases lining up with TRBD2. Losses at the gene ends were 6 bases for V and 0 bases for J; bases not matched to a gene: 8. Germline V gene data show CDR1 as SGHTS and CDR2 as YDEGEE. The CDR3 has 16 residues. The CDR3 region is CASNRRAGGSTDTQYF. CDR3 nucleotides: TGTGCCAGCAATCGGCGAGCGGGGGGTAGCACAGATACGCAGTATTTT.

V gene TRBV7-9 combines with J gene TRBJ1-5; TRBD1 might be the D (6 bases). V lost 7 bases and J 5 bases, leaving 18 bases between the germline ends. The germline CDR1 and CDR2 sequences are SEHNR and FQNEAQ (reference sequence). CDR3 length: 15 amino acids. The CDR3 nucleotides are TGTGCCAGCACCTCTGAGGGGGTCGGCCATCAGCCCCAGCATTTT. Protein product: CASTSEGVGHQPQHF. Using reference TRBV7-9 and TRBJ1-5 for the parts outside the CDR3, the full variable domain is DTGVSQNPRHKITKRGQNVTFRCDPISEHNRLYWYRQTLGQGPEFLTYFQNEAQLEKSRLLSDRFSAERPKGSFSTLEIQRTEQGDSAMYLCASTSEGVGHQPQHFGDGTRLSIL.

The V and J genes are TRBV29-1 and TRBJ2-1; 13 bases agree with TRBD2. Germline CDR1 SQVTM, CDR2 ANQGSEA. J lost 7 bases, V lost 4 bases, and 10 bases had no gene match. The CDR3 is made up of 16 amino acids. CDR3: CSVVGGGLAGHNEQFF. CDR3 in DNA: TGCAGCGTTGTGGGTGGGGGACTAGCGGGACATAATGAGCAGTTCTTC.

This sequence joins TRBV6-5 and TRBJ1-2, with D possibly TRBD1 on 5 matching bases. Germline lookup yields CDR1 MNHEY and CDR2 SVGAGI. Trimming took 6 bases from V and 1 from J, leaving 12 bases between them. The CDR3 covers 14 residues. CDR3 DNA sequence: TGTGCCAGCAGCAACAACAGGCGTAACTATGGCTACACCTTC. This encodes CASSNNRRNYGYTF.

The rearrangement uses TRBV5-1 and TRBJ2-7; 16 bases are a match to TRBD2. The junction had 7 bases not matched to a gene; V was cut back by 3 bases and J by 7 bases. The CDR3 runs to 16 residues. Germline V gene data show CDR1 as SGHRS and CDR2 as YFSETQ. The CDR3 region is CASSSGLAGGLREQYF. The CDR3 DNA reads TGCGCCAGCAGCTCGGGACTAGCGGGAGGGCTTCGGGAGCAGTACTTC.

The J gene is TRBJ2-3, the V gene TRBV10-1, with 12 bases that match TRBD1. The germline V gene encodes CDR1 WNHNN and CDR2 SYGVQD (reference sequence). The V segment lost 8 bases and the J segment 4 bases; nucleotides outside the gene matches: 4. The CDR3 covers 14 residues. This CDR3 is CASRDRGRPDTQYF. In nucleotides, the CDR3 is TGCGCCAGCCGGGACAGGGGGCGCCCAGATACGCAGTATTTT.

This clone came up a few times. The J gene is TRBJ1-2, the V gene TRBV6-1, with unresolved D. Per germline, CDR1 MNHNS and CDR2 SASEGT. CDR3 length equals 14 residues. V dropped 2 bases and J dropped 0 bases, with 7 bases sitting between them. CDR3 nucleotide sequence: TGTGCCAGCAGTGAACAGGCATCTAACTATGGCTACACCTTC. It is translated as CASSEQASNYGYTF.

The V gene is TRBV20-1, the J gene TRBJ2-1, with D perhaps matching TRBD2 (5 bases). Trimming pared 5 bases from V and 10 bases from J, leaving 12 bases between. CDR3 length: 11 amino acids. Germline assignment: CDR1 DFQATT and CDR2 SNEGSKA (reference sequence). CDR3 amino acids: CSAHTQREQFF. The CDR3 DNA reads as TGCAGTGCTCACACCCAGCGGGAGCAGTTCTTC.

The CDR3 DNA follows: TGTGCCAGCTCACCCGGAGTAGCCAAAAACATTCAGTACTTC. Translating gives CASSPGVAKNIQYF. The chain links TRBV18 to TRBJ2-4; no reliable D call. CDR1 is KGHSH and CDR2 is LQKENI in the germline V gene. Trimming left V 3 bases short and J 0 bases short, with 6 bases between. The CDR3 covers 14 residues.

The chain joins TRBV4-2 to TRBJ2-5, with unresolved D. This CDR3 has 12 amino acids. Trimming stripped 3 bases from V and 1 base from J, with 3 bases between. Looked up from germline, CDR1 is LGHNA and CDR2 is YNFKEQ. CDR3: CASSHSQETQYF. CDR3 nucleotide sequence: TGTGCCAGCAGCCACTCCCAAGAGACCCAGTACTTC.